This note documents a single TCR beta chain sequence. CDR1 and CDR2 from the germline V gene are SGHTA and FQGNSA. This CDR3 has 14 residues. With 0 bases removed from V and 6 bases from J, the gap between germline ends came to 6 bases. TCRdb re-derived calls from the RACE reads in MiXCR, one entry per CDR3 protein. The repertoire consists of approximately 85,000 distinct CDR3 sequences, with about 10% occurring once and the leading ten covering roughly 2.3%. This record comes from a study of human T cells and chemical hapten exposure. Time point described: patch test 2, 6 weeks after DPC sensitization. The treatment was: therapeutic diphenylcyclopropenone sensitization with weekly scalp DPC.

This rearrangement joins TRBV7-2 to TRBJ1-6; D not certain. The sequencing used whole blood, collected in connection with sensitization to the hapten diphenylcyclopropenone (DPC). The receptor was isolated from a young woman with alopecia areata. Some clones in this sample may be carry-over from other donors' samples. CDR3 amino acids: CASSLAGFNSPLHF. The CDR3 DNA follows: TGTGCCAGCAGCTTAGCCGGCTTTAATTCACCCCTCCACTTT.